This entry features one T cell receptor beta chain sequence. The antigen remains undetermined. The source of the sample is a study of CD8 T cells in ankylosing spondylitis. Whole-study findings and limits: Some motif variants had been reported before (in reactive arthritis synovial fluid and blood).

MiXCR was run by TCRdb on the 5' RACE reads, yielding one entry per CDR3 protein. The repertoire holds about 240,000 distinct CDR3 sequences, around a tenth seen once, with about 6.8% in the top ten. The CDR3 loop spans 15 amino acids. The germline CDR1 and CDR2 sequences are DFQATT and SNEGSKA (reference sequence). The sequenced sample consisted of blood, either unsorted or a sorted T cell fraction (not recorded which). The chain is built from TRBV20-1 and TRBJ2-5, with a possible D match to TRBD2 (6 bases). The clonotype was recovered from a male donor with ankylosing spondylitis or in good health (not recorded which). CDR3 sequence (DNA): TGCATCTGTAGCCAGGCTGGGGGGTGGCATGAGACCCAGTACTTC. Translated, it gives CICSQAGGWHETQYF.